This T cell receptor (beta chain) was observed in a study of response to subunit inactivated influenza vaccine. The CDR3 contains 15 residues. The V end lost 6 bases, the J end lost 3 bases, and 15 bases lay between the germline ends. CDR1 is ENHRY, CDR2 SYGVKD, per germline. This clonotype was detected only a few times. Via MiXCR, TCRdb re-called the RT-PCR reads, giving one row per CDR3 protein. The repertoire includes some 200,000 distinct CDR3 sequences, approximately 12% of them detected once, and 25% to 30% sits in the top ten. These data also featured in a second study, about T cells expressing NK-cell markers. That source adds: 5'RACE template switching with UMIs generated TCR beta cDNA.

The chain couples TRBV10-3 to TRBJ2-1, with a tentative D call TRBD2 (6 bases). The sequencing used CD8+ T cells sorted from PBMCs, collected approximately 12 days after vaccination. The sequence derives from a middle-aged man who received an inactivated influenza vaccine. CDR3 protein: CAIRSGTLSYNEQFF. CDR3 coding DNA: TGTGCCATCAGGTCGGGGACTCTCAGCTACAATGAGCAGTTCTTC.